What follows describes a single T cell receptor (beta chain). The data belong to a study of shared clonotypes between healthy human individuals. Generated by immunoSEQ multiplex PCR, the TCRdb table keeps only in-frame clones and is missing some. The sample lists about 2 million clones, about 95% occurring once. V was pared by 4 bases and J by 0 bases, with 11 bases between. Germline V gene lookup returns CDR1 SGHDT and CDR2 YYEEEE. The length of the CDR3 is 15 residues. Sequenced: naive CD4+ T cells sorted from blood. Subset denoted: CD45RA+ positively selected. This receptor was taken from a man aged 18 to 30 in good health. This chain joins TRBV5-6 and TRBJ2-1; possibly TRBD2 for D (6 bases). CDR3 residues: CASSRLASSYNEQFF. DNA for the CDR3: TGTGCCAGCAGCCGTCTAGCGAGCTCCTACAATGAGCAGTTCTTC.